Below are 2 T cell receptor beta chains sequenced from a single sample in a study of cytomegalovirus exposure and HLA in healthy donors. PCR employed 60 Vbeta and 13 Jbeta primers. Clones were read by immunoSEQ multiplex PCR, and TCRdb kept only the in-frame ones, dropping some. The sample includes roughly 120,000 clones, less than 85% of them seen just once. Sequencing was performed on PBMCs. The receptors were sampled from a man younger than 40 in good health and CMV-seropositive.

The rearrangement uses TRBV5-1 and TRBJ2-1; D ambiguous. The germline V gene encodes CDR1 SGHRS and CDR2 YFSETQ. V lost 0 bases, J lost 0 bases, and 4 bases lay in between. The CDR3 runs to 14 residues. Written as DNA, the CDR3 is TGCGCCAGCAGCTTGGGACTCTCCTACAATGAGCAGTTCTTC. It translates to CASSLGLSYNEQFF.

The gene calls are TRBV25-1 and TRBJ2-3; 12 bases line up with TRBD2. V lost 8 bases, J lost 1 base, and 7 bases stayed unmatched. The CDR3 length is 16 residues. CDR1 is MGHDK and CDR2 is SYGVNS in the germline V gene. The CDR3 reads CASAGLAGRRTDTQYF. The CDR3 DNA follows: TGTGCCAGCGCGGGACTAGCGGGTAGACGCACAGATACGCAGTATTTT.